The text below deals with one TCR beta chain. The antigen is undetermined. The data derive from a study of shared clonotypes between healthy human individuals. Overall study: Each donor's CD8 memory used one plate, CD8 naive two, each CD4 subset three. Study observations and caveats: Blood alone was sampled, and tissue repertoires likely differ. Clonotypes shared by all four sorted-subset donors had higher generation probabilities than non-shared clonotypes.

Naive CD8 populations comprised CD45RO-negative cells positively selected for CCR7, excluding terminally differentiated effector memory CD45RA+ cells. Here immunoSEQ multiplex PCR was the method, and the copy in TCRdb shows in-frame clones only, minus some. Of about 2.1 million clones listed, roughly 91% are singletons. The length of the CDR3 is 15 residues. The V segment lost 1 base and the J segment 4 bases; nucleotides outside the gene matches: 3. The germline CDR1 and CDR2 sequences are MDHEN and SYDVKM. This sequence originates from a man between 18 and 35 years old in good health. Some clones in this sample may be carry-over from other donors' samples. The J gene is TRBJ1-2, the V gene TRBV28, with TRBD1 matching 10 bases. Source material: naive CD8+ T cells from PBMCs. CDR3 sequence (DNA): TGTGCCAGCAGTTTATCGGACAGGGGGGGCTATGGCTACACCTTC. It specifies CASSLSDRGGYGYTF.